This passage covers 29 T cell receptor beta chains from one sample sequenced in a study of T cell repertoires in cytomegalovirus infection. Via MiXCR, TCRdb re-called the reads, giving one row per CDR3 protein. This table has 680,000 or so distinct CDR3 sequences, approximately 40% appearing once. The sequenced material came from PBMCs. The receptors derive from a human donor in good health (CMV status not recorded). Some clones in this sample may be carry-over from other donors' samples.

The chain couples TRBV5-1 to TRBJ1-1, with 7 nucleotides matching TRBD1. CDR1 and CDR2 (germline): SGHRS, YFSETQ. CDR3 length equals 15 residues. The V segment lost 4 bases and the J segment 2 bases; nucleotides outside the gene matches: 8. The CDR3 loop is CASSPAGQANTEAFF. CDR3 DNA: TGCGCCAGCAGCCCGGCCGGACAGGCTAACACTGAAGCTTTCTTT.

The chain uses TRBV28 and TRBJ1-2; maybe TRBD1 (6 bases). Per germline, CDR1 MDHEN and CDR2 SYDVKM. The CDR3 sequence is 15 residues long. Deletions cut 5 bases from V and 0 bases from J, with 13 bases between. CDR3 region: CASSRWDTANYGYTF. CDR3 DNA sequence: TGTGCCAGCAGTAGATGGGACACCGCTAACTATGGCTACACCTTC.

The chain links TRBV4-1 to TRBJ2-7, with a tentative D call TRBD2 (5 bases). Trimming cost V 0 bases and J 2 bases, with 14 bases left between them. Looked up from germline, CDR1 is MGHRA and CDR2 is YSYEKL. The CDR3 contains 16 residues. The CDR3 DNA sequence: TGCGCCAGCAGCCAAGAGTACAGACAACTAGCCTACGAGCAGTACTTC. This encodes CASSQEYRQLAYEQYF.

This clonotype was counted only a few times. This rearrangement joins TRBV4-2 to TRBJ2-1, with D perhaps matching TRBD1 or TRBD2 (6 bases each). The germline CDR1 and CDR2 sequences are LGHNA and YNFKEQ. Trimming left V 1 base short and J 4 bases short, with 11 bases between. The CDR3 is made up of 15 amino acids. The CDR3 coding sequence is TGTGCCAGCAGCCAAGGGGCGGGACAATACAATGAGCAGTTCTTC. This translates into CASSQGAGQYNEQFF.

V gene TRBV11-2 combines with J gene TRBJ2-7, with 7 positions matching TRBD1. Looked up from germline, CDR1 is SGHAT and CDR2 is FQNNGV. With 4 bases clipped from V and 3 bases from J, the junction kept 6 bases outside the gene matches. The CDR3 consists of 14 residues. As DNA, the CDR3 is TGTGCCAGCAGCTCCGGACAGGTCGGCTACGAGCAGTACTTC. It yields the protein CASSSGQVGYEQYF.

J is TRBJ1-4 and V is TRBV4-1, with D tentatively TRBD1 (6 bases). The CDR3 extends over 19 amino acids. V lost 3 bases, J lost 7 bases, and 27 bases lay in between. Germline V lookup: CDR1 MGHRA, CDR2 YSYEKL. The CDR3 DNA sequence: TGCGCCAGCAGCCACCGTGGAGGGGGGGGCGTCGGATCGGGTGAAAAACTGTTTTTT. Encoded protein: CASSHRGGGGVGSGEKLFF.

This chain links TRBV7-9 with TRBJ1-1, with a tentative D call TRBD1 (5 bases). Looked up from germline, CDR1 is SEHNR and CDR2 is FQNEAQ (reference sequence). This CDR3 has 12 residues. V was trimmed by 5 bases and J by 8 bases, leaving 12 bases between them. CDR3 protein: CASSPGRLEAFF. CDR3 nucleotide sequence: TGTGCCAGCAGCCCAGGGAGACTAGAAGCTTTCTTT.

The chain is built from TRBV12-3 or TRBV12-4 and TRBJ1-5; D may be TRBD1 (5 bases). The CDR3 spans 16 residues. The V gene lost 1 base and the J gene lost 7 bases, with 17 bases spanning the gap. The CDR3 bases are TGTGCCAGCAGTTTAGAGTGGCAGGGAGGACGCCAGCCCCAGCATTTT. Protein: CASSLEWQGGRQPQHF.

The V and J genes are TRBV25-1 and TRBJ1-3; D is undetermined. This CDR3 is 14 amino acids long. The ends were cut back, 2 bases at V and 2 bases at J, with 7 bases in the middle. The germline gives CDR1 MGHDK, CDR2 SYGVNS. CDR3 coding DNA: TGTGCCAGCAGTGAAGAGAAAACTGGAAACACCATATATTTT. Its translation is CASSEEKTGNTIYF.

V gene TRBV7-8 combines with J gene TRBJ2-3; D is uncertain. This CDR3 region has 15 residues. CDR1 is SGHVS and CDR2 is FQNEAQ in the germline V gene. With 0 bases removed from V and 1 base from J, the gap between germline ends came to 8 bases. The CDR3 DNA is TGTGCCAGCAGCTTAGCGGTCGGACGCACAGATACGCAGTATTTT. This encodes CASSLAVGRTDTQYF.

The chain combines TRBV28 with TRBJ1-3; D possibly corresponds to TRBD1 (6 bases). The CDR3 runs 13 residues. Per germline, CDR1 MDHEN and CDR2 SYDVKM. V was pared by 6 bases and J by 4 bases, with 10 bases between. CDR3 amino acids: CASSWGAGNTIYF. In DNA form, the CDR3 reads TGTGCCAGCAGCTGGGGGGCAGGAAACACCATATATTTT.

DNA of the CDR3: TGTGCCAGCAGTGACGGCAGGGGGGCGGATGAAAAACTGTTTTTT. Amino acids: CASSDGRGADEKLFF. The rearrangement joins TRBV6-1 to TRBJ1-4; 7 nucleotides align to TRBD1. Germline-derived CDR1 and CDR2 are MNHNS and SASEGT. V was clipped by 3 bases and J by 6 bases; unmatched bases: 7. The CDR3 spans 15 residues.

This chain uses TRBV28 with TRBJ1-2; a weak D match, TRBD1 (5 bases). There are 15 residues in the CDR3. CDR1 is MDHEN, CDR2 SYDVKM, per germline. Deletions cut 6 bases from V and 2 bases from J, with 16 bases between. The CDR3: CASRAGGFGNYGYTF. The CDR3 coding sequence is TGTGCCAGCAGGGCTGGGGGGTTCGGCAACTATGGCTACACCTTC.

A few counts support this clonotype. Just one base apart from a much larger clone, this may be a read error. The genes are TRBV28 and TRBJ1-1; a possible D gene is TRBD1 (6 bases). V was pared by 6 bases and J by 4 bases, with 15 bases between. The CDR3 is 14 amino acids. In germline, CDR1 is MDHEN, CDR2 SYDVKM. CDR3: CASSCTGIGTEAFF. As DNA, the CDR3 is TGTGCCAGCAGCTGTACAGGGATCGGCACTGAAGCTTTCTTT.

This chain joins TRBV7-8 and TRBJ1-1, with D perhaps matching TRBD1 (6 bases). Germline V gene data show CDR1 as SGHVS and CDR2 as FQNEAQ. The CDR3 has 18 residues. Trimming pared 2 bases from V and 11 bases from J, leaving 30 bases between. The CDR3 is CASSLIRPESSGAGRAFF. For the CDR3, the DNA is TGTGCCAGCAGCTTAATCCGCCCCGAATCGTCGGGGGCAGGTCGTGCTTTCTTT. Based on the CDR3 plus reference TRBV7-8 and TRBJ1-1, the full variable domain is GAGVSQSPRYKVAKRGQDVALRCDPISGHVSLFWYQQALGQGPEFLTYFQNEAQLDKSGLPSDRFFAERPEGSVSTLKIQRTQQEDSAVYLCASSLIRPESSGAGRAFFGQGTRLTVV.

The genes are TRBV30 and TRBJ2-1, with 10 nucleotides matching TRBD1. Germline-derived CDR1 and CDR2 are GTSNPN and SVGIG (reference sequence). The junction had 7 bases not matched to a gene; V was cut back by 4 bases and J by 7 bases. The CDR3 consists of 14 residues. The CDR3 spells CAWIRDRGRNEQFF. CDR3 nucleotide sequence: TGTGCCTGGATCCGGGACAGGGGAAGGAATGAGCAGTTCTTC.

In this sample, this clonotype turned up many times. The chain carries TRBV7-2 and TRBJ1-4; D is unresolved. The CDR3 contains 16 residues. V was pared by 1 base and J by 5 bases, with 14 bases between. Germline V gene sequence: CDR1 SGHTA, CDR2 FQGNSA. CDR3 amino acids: CASSLERVLTNEKLFF. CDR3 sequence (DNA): TGTGCCAGCAGCTTAGAAAGGGTTCTTACGAATGAAAAACTGTTTTTT.

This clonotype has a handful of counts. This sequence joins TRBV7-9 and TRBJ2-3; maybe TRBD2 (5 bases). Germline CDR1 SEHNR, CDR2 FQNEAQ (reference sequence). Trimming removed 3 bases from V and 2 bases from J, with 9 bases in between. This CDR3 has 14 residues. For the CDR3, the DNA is TGTGCCAGCAGCTTCCACGGGATCACAGATACGCAGTATTTT. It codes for CASSFHGITDTQYF.

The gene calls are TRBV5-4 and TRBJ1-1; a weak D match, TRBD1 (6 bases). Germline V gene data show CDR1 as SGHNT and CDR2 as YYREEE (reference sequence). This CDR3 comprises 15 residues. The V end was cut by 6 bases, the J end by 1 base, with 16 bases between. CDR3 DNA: TGTGCCAGCACCCCCCCCGGGACAAAGAACACTGAAGCTTTCTTT. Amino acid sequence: CASTPPGTKNTEAFF.

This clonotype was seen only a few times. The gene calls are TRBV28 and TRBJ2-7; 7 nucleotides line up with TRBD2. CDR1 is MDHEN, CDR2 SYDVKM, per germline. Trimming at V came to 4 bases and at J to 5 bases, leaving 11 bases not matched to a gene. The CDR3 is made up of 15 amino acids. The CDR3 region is CASSSLMGGSHEQYF. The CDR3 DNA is TGTGCCAGCAGTTCCCTGATGGGGGGGTCCCACGAGCAGTACTTC.

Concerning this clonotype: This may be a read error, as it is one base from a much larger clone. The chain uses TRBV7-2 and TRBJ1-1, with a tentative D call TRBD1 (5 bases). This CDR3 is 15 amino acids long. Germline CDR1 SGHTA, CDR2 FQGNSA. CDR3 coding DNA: TGTGCCAGCAGTTTAGGGGCGACTGTTAACACTGAAGCTTTCTTT. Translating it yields CASSLGATVNTEAFF.

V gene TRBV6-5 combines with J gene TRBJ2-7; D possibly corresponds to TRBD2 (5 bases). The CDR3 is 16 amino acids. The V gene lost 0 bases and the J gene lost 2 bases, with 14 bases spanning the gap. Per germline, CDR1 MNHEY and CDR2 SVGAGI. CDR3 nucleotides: TGTGCCAGCAGTTACTCTTGCGGGCAGGCGACCTACGAGCAGTACTTC. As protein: CASSYSCGQATYEQYF.

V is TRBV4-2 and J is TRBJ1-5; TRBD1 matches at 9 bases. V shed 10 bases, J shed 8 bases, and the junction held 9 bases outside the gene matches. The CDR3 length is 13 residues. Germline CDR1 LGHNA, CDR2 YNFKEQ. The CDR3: CANRDRAGEPQHF. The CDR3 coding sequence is TGTGCCAACCGGGACAGGGCCGGGGAGCCCCAGCATTTT.

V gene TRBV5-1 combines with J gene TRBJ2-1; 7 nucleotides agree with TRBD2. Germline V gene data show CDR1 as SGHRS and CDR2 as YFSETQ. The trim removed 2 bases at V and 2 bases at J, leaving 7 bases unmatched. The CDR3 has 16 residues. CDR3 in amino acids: CASSLGLVLPYNEQFF. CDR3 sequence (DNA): TGCGCCAGCAGCTTAGGACTAGTCCTGCCCTACAATGAGCAGTTCTTC.

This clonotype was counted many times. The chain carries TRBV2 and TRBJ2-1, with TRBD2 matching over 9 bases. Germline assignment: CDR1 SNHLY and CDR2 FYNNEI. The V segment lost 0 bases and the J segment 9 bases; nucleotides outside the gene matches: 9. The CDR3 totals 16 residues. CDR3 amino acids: CASSEAVAGATFEQFF. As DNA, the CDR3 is TGTGCCAGCAGTGAAGCTGTAGCGGGGGCCACCTTTGAGCAGTTCTTC.

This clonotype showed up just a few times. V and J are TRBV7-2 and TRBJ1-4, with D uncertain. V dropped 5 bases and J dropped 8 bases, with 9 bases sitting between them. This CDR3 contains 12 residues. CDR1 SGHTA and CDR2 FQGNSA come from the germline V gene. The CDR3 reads CASSRPPEKLFF. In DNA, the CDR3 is TGTGCCAGCAGCCGCCCTCCGGAAAAACTGTTTTTT. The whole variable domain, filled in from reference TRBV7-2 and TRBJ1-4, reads GAGVSQSPSNKVTEKGKDVELRCDPISGHTALYWYRQSLGQGLEFLIYFQGNSAPDKSGLPSDRFSAERTGGSVSTLTIQRTQQEDSAVYLCASSRPPEKLFFGSGTQLSVL.

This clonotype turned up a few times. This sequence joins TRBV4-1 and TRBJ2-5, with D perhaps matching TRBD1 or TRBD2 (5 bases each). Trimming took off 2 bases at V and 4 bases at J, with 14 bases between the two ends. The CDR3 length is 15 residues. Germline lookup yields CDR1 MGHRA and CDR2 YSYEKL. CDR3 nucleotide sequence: TGCGCCAGCAGCCAATCGGGCCCAGGGAGAGAGACCCAGTACTTC. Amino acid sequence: CASSQSGPGRETQYF.

CDR3 loop: CASSMGSGGGYNEQFF. The CDR3 nucleotides read TGTGCCAGTAGTATGGGGTCTGGGGGAGGGTACAATGAGCAGTTCTTC. The gene calls are TRBV19 and TRBJ2-1; 7 bases match TRBD2. V shed 3 bases and J 4 bases; nucleotides not matched to a gene: 9. The CDR3 runs to 16 residues. CDR1 LNHDA and CDR2 SQIVND come from the germline V gene (reference sequence).

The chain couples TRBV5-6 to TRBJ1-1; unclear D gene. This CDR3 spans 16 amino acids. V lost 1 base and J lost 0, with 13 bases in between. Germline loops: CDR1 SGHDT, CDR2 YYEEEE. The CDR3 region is CASSLKRERMNTEAFF. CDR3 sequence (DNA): TGTGCCAGCAGCTTGAAGCGGGAGAGGATGAACACTGAAGCTTTCTTT.